This T cell receptor (beta chain) was profiled in a study of CD8 T cells in Susac syndrome. From blood CD8+ and CD4+ T cells, the TCR beta chain was sequenced. When the RNA was reverse transcribed, random hexamers were used with an input of roughly 0.5 to 1 ug. In TCRdb, the immunoSEQ multiplex PCR reads were re-called with MiXCR into one record per CDR3 protein. The table shows about 47,000 distinct CDR3 sequences, with 80% to 95% occurring only once. The CDR3 length is 9 residues. The germline CDR1 and CDR2 sequences are SNHLY and FYNNEI. The ends were cut back, 8 bases at V and 8 bases at J, with 6 bases in the middle.

The J gene is TRBJ1-2, the V gene TRBV2; D gene ambiguous. The material sequenced was CD8+ T cells from PBMCs. The clonotype was recovered from a human donor in good health. In nucleotides, the CDR3 is TGTGCCAGCGCCTTGGGCTACACCTTC. This encodes CASALGYTF.